The 32 T cell receptor beta chains below all came from one sample that was sequenced in a study of T cell responses to AZD1222 COVID-19 vaccine. Using immunoSEQ multiplex PCR, the repertoire was profiled, and TCRdb retains in-frame clones only, with some absent. The table records roughly 150,000 clones, roughly 90% of them present only once. The input for sequencing was peripheral blood, taken on day 0 of AZD1222 vaccination. The receptors were gathered from an adult in good health.

V gene TRBV10-1 combines with J gene TRBJ2-5; 9 positions agree with TRBD1. Trimming cost V 8 bases and J 5 bases; bases outside gene matches: 12. The germline V gene encodes CDR1 WNHNN and CDR2 SYGVQD (reference sequence). This CDR3 spans 15 amino acids. The CDR3 loop reads CASGLNRGHGETQYF. CDR3 bases: TGCGCCAGCGGGCTAAACAGGGGGCACGGGGAGACCCAGTACTTC.

This clone is a singleton in its sample. The chain has TRBV13 and TRBJ1-2, with D uncertain. The CDR3 is 13 amino acids. The germline V gene encodes CDR1 PRHDT and CDR2 FYEKMQ (reference sequence). The germline V and J ends were trimmed by 1 base and 0 bases, with 3 bases remaining between them. CDR3: CASSLATNYGYTF. Here the CDR3 DNA reads TGTGCCAGCAGCTTAGCCACTAACTATGGCTACACCTTC.

This clone appeared once. This chain's CDR3 is CASGNVEHEKLFF. For the CDR3, the DNA is TGTGCCAGCGGGAATGTTGAACATGAAAAACTGTTTTTT. V and J are TRBV3-1 (or the pseudogene TRBV3-2) and TRBJ1-4; D is unclear. CDR1 and CDR2 from the germline V gene are LGHDT and YNNKEL (reference sequence). V lost 8 bases, J lost 6 bases, and 13 bases lay in between. The CDR3 loop spans 13 amino acids.

The V call is TRBV7-9, the J call TRBJ1-2; TRBD1 might be the D (5 bases). V shed 0 bases and J shed 4 bases, with 9 bases lying between them. The CDR3 contains 14 residues. Per germline, CDR1 SEHNR and CDR2 FQNEAQ (reference sequence). The CDR3 reads CASSLAGDFYGYTF. DNA for the CDR3: TGTGCCAGCAGCTTAGCAGGGGACTTCTATGGCTACACCTTC.

This sequence joins TRBV5-4 and TRBJ1-2; D ambiguous. Trimming pared 0 bases from V and 6 bases from J, leaving 9 bases between. This CDR3 has 13 amino acids. The germline gives CDR1 SGHNT, CDR2 YYREEE (reference sequence). The CDR3 coding sequence is TGTGCCAGCAGCTTGGCTACACTGGATGGCTACACCTTC. This sequence encodes CASSLATLDGYTF.

This clone has just a few counts. The chain combines TRBV20-1 with TRBJ2-2; perhaps TRBD1 as D (5 bases). This CDR3 has 14 amino acids. Germline CDR1 reads DFQATT; CDR2 reads SNEGSKA (reference sequence). The V end was cut by 3 bases, the J end by 0 bases, with 8 bases between. The CDR3 DNA follows: TGCAGTGCTAGTATGACAGCGAACACCGGGGAGCTGTTTTTT. It codes for CSASMTANTGELFF.

V usage is TRBV13 and J usage is TRBJ2-1; TRBD2 matches at 11 bases. CDR1 is PRHDT and CDR2 is FYEKMQ in the germline V gene (reference sequence). This CDR3 is 14 amino acids long. The V gene end was trimmed by 3 bases and the J gene end by 5 bases; junction bases not matched to a gene: 0. CDR3 residues: CASSLGLADNEQFF. DNA of the CDR3: TGTGCCAGCAGCTTGGGACTAGCGGACAATGAGCAGTTCTTC.

For this clone: The sample has other DNA sequences that encode this CDR3 too. This chain connects TRBV7-3 to TRBJ2-1; 8 bases map to TRBD2. Per the germline V gene, CDR1 is SGHTA and CDR2 is FQGTGA. CDR3 size: 16 residues. With V trimmed by 0 bases and J by 5 bases, 6 bases remained unmatched. CDR3 DNA sequence: TGTGCCAGCAGCTTAACAGCCGGACTAGCAGACAATGAGCAGTTCTTC. Its translation is CASSLTAGLADNEQFF.

Details on this clone: An end of the junction differs from the germline gene, which may be a read error. The chain carries TRBV6-5 and TRBJ2-1; D remains ambiguous. The length of the CDR3 is 10 residues. From germline, CDR1 is MNHEY and CDR2 SVGAGI. For the CDR3, the DNA is TGTGCCAGCATTTACAATGAGCAGTTCTTC. Translated, it gives CASIYNEQFF.

V is TRBV19 and J is TRBJ1-5; D remains ambiguous. This CDR3 is 14 amino acids long. The V end lost 1 base, the J end lost 0 bases, and 4 bases lay between the germline ends. The germline gives CDR1 LNHDA, CDR2 SQIVND (reference sequence). CDR3 sequence (DNA): TGTGCCAGTAGTATAGTTCTTAGCAATCAGCCCCAGCATTTT. The encoded protein is CASSIVLSNQPQHF.

The CDR3 protein is CASSPEVMNTEAFF. The CDR3 bases are TGTGCCAGCTCACCAGAGGTTATGAACACTGAAGCTTTCTTT. The chain uses TRBV18 and TRBJ1-1, with D unclear. The CDR3 is 14 residues long. V dropped 2 bases and J dropped 0 bases, with 7 bases sitting between them. Germline CDR1 KGHSH, CDR2 LQKENI.

The rearrangement uses TRBV18 and TRBJ2-7; possible D gene TRBD2, 7 bases. Trimming shortened V by 3 bases and J by 2 bases, and 11 bases separated the two germline ends. This CDR3 is 14 amino acids long. Germline values: CDR1 KGHSH, CDR2 LQKENI. The CDR3, as DNA: TGTGCCAGCTCACCGGGGGGGGCGGCCTACGAGCAGTACTTC. Protein sequence: CASSPGGAAYEQYF. Looking up the rest from reference TRBV18 and TRBJ2-7 gives the full variable domain: NAGVMQNPRHLVRRRGQEARLRCSPMKGHSHVYWYRQLPEEGLKFMVYLQKENIIDESGMPKERFSAEFPKEGPSILRIQQVVRGDSAAYFCASSPGGAAYEQYFGPGTRLTVT.

This chain links TRBV5-1 with TRBJ2-7; possible D gene TRBD2, 6 bases. Trimming shortened V by 4 bases and J by 2 bases, and 13 bases separated the two germline ends. The CDR3 is made up of 14 amino acids. Looked up from germline, CDR1 is SGHRS and CDR2 is YFSETQ. DNA of the CDR3: TGCGCCAGCAGCGTTTTGGGCGGGACCTACGAGCAGTACTTC. It translates to CASSVLGGTYEQYF. Full variable domain (outside the CDR3, taken from reference TRBV5-1 and TRBJ2-7): KAGVTQTPRYLIKTRGQQVTLSCSPISGHRSVSWYQQTPGQGLQFLFEYFSETQRNKGNFPGRFSGRQFSNSRSEMNVSTLELGDSALYLCASSVLGGTYEQYFGPGTRLTVT.

The chain links TRBV24-1 to TRBJ1-4; the D gene is possibly TRBD1 (6 bases). CDR3 length equals 17 residues. Germline V gives CDR1 KGHDR, CDR2 SFDVKD. V shed 1 base and J shed 7 bases, with 18 bases lying between them. The CDR3 nucleotides are TGTGCCACCAGTGATTTTTTTGGGGGGGCGTTTAGTGAAAAACTGTTTTTT. This translates into CATSDFFGGAFSEKLFF.

This clone came up once. This rearrangement joins TRBV19 to TRBJ1-5; possibly TRBD1 for D (5 bases). The CDR3 has 15 amino acids. The V and J ends lost 0 bases and 6 bases respectively, with 12 bases between them. Germline CDR1 and CDR2: LNHDA and SQIVND (reference sequence). CDR3 sequence reads: CASSIDGGVRQPQHF. In DNA, the CDR3 is TGTGCCAGTAGTATAGATGGGGGGGTCCGTCAGCCCCAGCATTTT.

The chain recombines TRBV6-2 or TRBV6-3 with TRBJ2-7, with no clear D. Germline CDR1 and CDR2: MNHEY and SVGEGT. The ends were cut back, 2 bases at V and 3 bases at J, with 2 bases in the middle. The CDR3 is 11 amino acids. The CDR3 reads CASSYDYEQYF. The CDR3 DNA reads as TGTGCCAGCAGTTACGACTACGAGCAGTACTTC.

The chain employs TRBV5-4 and TRBJ2-1; no firm D call. The CDR3 is 14 amino acids. V was shortened by 2 bases and J by 7 bases, with 13 bases between the two germline ends. From germline, CDR1 is SGHNT and CDR2 YYREEE (reference sequence). This chain's CDR3 is CASSFRRSLNEQFF. For the CDR3, the DNA is TGTGCCAGCAGCTTTAGGCGTAGCCTGAATGAGCAGTTCTTC.

The chain couples TRBV5-5 to TRBJ1-1; no clear D. Germline CDR1 SGHKS, CDR2 YYEKEE (reference sequence). The V end was cut by 1 base, the J end by 1 base, with 8 bases between. CDR3 length equals 14 residues. The CDR3 protein is CASSLSSKNTEAFF. CDR3 nucleotide sequence: TGTGCCAGCAGCTTGTCCAGCAAGAACACTGAAGCTTTCTTT.

The rearrangement uses TRBV6-2 or TRBV6-3 and TRBJ2-2, with 9 bases aligning to TRBD2. Germline loops: CDR1 MNHEY, CDR2 SVGEGT. The CDR3 extends over 15 amino acids. Trimming removed 2 bases from V and 7 bases from J; junction bases left unmatched: 5. In nucleotides, the CDR3 is TGTGCCAGCAGTTACGGAGCGGGGGGCATCGGGGAGCTGTTTTTT. This codes for CASSYGAGGIGELFF.

This chain uses TRBV7-2 with TRBJ1-6; no clear D gene. The germline CDR1 and CDR2 sequences are SGHTA and FQGNSA. V lost 5 bases and J lost 0, with 11 bases in between. The CDR3 loop spans 16 amino acids. CDR3: CASSLPGRSYNSPLHF. The CDR3 DNA reads as TGTGCCAGCAGCCTCCCGGGCCGCTCCTATAATTCACCCCTCCACTTT.

The rearrangement joins TRBV19 to TRBJ1-1, with 7 bases identical to TRBD1. The ends lost 2 bases at V and 2 bases at J; junction bases unmatched: 8. The germline V gene encodes CDR1 LNHDA and CDR2 SQIVND (reference sequence). This CDR3 has 16 amino acids. CDR3 sequence reads: CASSIRQGRGNTEAFF. CDR3 DNA: TGTGCCAGTAGTATACGACAGGGAAGGGGAAACACTGAAGCTTTCTTT.

The rearrangement links TRBV7-3 to TRBJ2-1; TRBD2 aligns across 9 bases. The CDR3 runs to 14 residues. V trimming: 5 bases; J trimming: 2 bases; junction bases outside the gene matches: 1. The germline V gene has CDR1 SGHTA and CDR2 FQGTGA. The CDR3 nucleotides read TGTGCCAGCAGCCTAGCGGGACCCTACAATGAGCAGTTCTTC. Amino acids: CASSLAGPYNEQFF.

This chain uses TRBV5-6 with TRBJ2-7, with a weak D call TRBD1 (6 bases). Trimming pared 6 bases from V and 2 bases from J, leaving 21 bases between. The CDR3 runs 16 residues. In germline, CDR1 is SGHDT, CDR2 YYEEEE. CDR3 sequence reads: CASNILTGQNTYEQYF. CDR3 DNA: TGTGCCAGCAATATTCTGACGGGACAAAATACCTACGAGCAGTACTTC.

This sequence joins TRBV15 and TRBJ2-1; no definite D call. There are 14 residues in the CDR3. V gave up 7 bases and J gave up 2 bases, with 12 bases separating them. Per germline, CDR1 LNHNV and CDR2 YYDKDF (reference sequence). As DNA, the CDR3 is TGTGCCACCACCTCCCACCTACCCTACAATGAGCAGTTCTTC. As protein: CATTSHLPYNEQFF.

The V gene is TRBV6-4, the J gene TRBJ1-2; no definite D call. Trimming stripped 3 bases from V and 8 bases from J, with 7 bases between. Germline-derived CDR1 and CDR2 are MRHNA and SNTAGT. CDR3 size: 11 residues. The CDR3 reads CASSEGQGYTF. In DNA, the CDR3 is TGTGCCAGCAGTGAAGGGCAGGGCTACACCTTC.

The CDR3 DNA reads TGTGCCAGCATTCAGGGGGGGATGTTGGCCACTGAAGCTTTCTTT. It encodes CASIQGGMLATEAFF. The chain links TRBV28 to TRBJ1-1, with 7 nucleotides matching TRBD1. Losses at the gene ends were 7 bases for V and 4 bases for J; bases not matched to a gene: 12. CDR1 is MDHEN, CDR2 SYDVKM, per germline. The CDR3 contains 15 residues. Drawing the rest from reference TRBV28 and TRBJ1-1, the complete variable domain is DVKVTQSSRYLVKRTGEKVFLECVQDMDHENMFWYRQDPGLGLRLIYFSYDVKMKEKGDIPEGYSVSREKKERFSLILESASTNQTSMYLCASIQGGMLATEAFFGQGTRLTVV.

The genes are TRBV28 and TRBJ1-2; possibly TRBD1 for D (6 bases). The V end lost 5 bases, the J end lost 4 bases, and 14 bases lay between the germline ends. The CDR3 has 14 residues. Germline V gives CDR1 MDHEN, CDR2 SYDVKM. CDR3 coding DNA: TGTGCCAGCAGTACGGGACACTTAAGCTATGGCTACACCTTC. As protein: CASSTGHLSYGYTF.

This chain joins TRBV10-3 and TRBJ1-5; D is unresolved. The CDR3 extends over 13 amino acids. V was trimmed by 6 bases and J by 0 bases, leaving 6 bases between them. From germline, CDR1 is ENHRY and CDR2 SYGVKD. The CDR3 DNA follows: TGTGCCATCAGCGCAAATAGCAATCAGCCCCAGCATTTT. Protein sequence: CAISANSNQPQHF.

This clone appeared a single time. The gene calls are TRBV4-2 and TRBJ1-4; D gene unclear. The CDR3 sequence is 13 residues long. Germline CDR1 reads LGHNA; CDR2 reads YNFKEQ. The V end lost 4 bases, the J end lost 8 bases, and 11 bases lay between the germline ends. The CDR3 coding sequence is TGTGCCAGCAGCCCCGTCGGTGAGGAAAAACTGTTTTTT. Translation: CASSPVGEEKLFF.

The chain combines TRBV7-8 with TRBJ1-2, with D perhaps TRBD1 (6 bases). Trimming took off 1 base at V and 8 bases at J, with 17 bases between the two ends. The length of the CDR3 is 15 residues. CDR1 and CDR2 (germline): SGHVS, FQNEAQ. CDR3 coding DNA: TGTGCCAGCAGCTTAGTAGCGAGGGGGGCGGCGGGCTACACCTTC. This codes for CASSLVARGAAGYTF.

The chain uses TRBV7-3 and TRBJ2-7; TRBD1 matches at 7 bases. V lost 8 bases and J lost 7; bases outside the gene matches: 11. Germline lookup yields CDR1 SGHTA and CDR2 FQGTGA. The CDR3 has 13 residues. The CDR3 is CASGASTGSEQYF. The CDR3 DNA follows: TGTGCCAGCGGGGCCTCGACAGGGTCGGAGCAGTACTTC.

The gene calls are TRBV19 and TRBJ1-5, with D hard to call. Trimming cost V 3 bases and J 1 base, with 7 bases left between them. The CDR3 totals 14 residues. The germline gives CDR1 LNHDA, CDR2 SQIVND (reference sequence). The CDR3 DNA is TGTGCCAGTAGTATGAGTAGCAGCAATCAGCCCCAGCATTTT. Encoded protein: CASSMSSSNQPQHF.